The next 9 T cell receptor beta chains were all read from a single sample in a study of blood T cell repertoires in COVID-19. TCRdb's copy holds only in-frame clones and misses some; the assay was immunoSEQ multiplex PCR. The sample lists fewer than 300,000 clones; 82% were seen once. Sequencing was performed on peripheral blood. The receptors shown here come from a woman under 30 with acute or convalescent COVID-19.

The genes are TRBV7-9 and TRBJ1-1, with D hard to call. CDR3 length equals 15 residues. Germline V gene sequence: CDR1 SEHNR, CDR2 FQNEAQ (reference sequence). The V end was cut by 7 bases, the J end by 1 base, with 16 bases between. CDR3 nucleotide sequence: TGTGCCAGCACCTCGGGGATTTGGGGGAACACTGAAGCTTTCTTT. It yields the protein CASTSGIWGNTEAFF.

DNA for the CDR3: TGTGCCAGCAGTGACGGGGAACAGGGTAACAATGAGCAGTTCTTC. Translation: CASSDGEQGNNEQFF. This sequence joins TRBV6-4 and TRBJ2-1, with TRBD1 as a possible D gene (6 bases). Trimming took 2 bases from V and 5 from J, leaving 13 bases between them. This CDR3 is 15 amino acids long. Germline CDR1 is MRHNA and CDR2 is SNTAGT.

This clone has a count of ten or more. This chain connects TRBV18 to TRBJ2-3; a weak D match, TRBD2 (6 bases). The ends were cut back, 3 bases at V and 3 bases at J, with 13 bases in the middle. CDR3 length: 15 amino acids. CDR1 and CDR2 (germline): KGHSH, LQKENI. The CDR3 DNA follows: TGTGCCAGCTCACCCCCTCCGGGAGTTACAGATACGCAGTATTTT. It yields the protein CASSPPPGVTDTQYF.

The chain combines TRBV5-6 with TRBJ2-7, with 7 positions matching TRBD2. The CDR3 runs 16 residues. With V trimmed by 0 bases and J by 9 bases, 15 bases remained unmatched. The germline CDR1 and CDR2 sequences are SGHDT and YYEEEE. The CDR3 nucleotides read TGTGCCAGCAGCTTGGCTGGTGTACTAGCGTGGGTTGGGCAGTACTTC. It codes for CASSLAGVLAWVGQYF.

The chain joins TRBV29-1 to TRBJ1-4; a weak D match, TRBD1 (5 bases). Trimming cost V 1 base and J 2 bases, with 11 bases left between them. The CDR3 runs 15 residues. From germline, CDR1 is SQVTM and CDR2 ANQGSEA. The CDR3 coding sequence is TGCAGCGTTGAAGGGGGCGCGTCTACTAATGAAAAACTGTTTTTT. It translates to CSVEGGASTNEKLFF.

The chain employs TRBV18 and TRBJ1-2; weak D call: TRBD1 (6 bases). The CDR3 totals 17 residues. The germline V gene has CDR1 KGHSH and CDR2 LQKENI. Trimming left V 2 bases short and J 2 bases short, with 18 bases between. The CDR3 bases are TGTGCCAGCTCACCATTACCACCCCGGACAGAGAACTATGGCTACACCTTC. Translation: CASSPLPPRTENYGYTF.

V gene TRBV30 combines with J gene TRBJ2-1; 7 nucleotides align to TRBD2. This CDR3 contains 15 residues. Germline CDR1 GTSNPN, CDR2 SVGIG (reference sequence). V shed 5 bases, J shed 7 bases, and the junction held 14 bases outside the gene matches. The CDR3 sequence is CAWAGGGSLKNEQFF. The CDR3 nucleotides are TGTGCCTGGGCTGGAGGCGGGAGTTTAAAAAATGAGCAGTTCTTC.

The CDR3 DNA is TGTGCCAGCAGCCAAGCGACTAGCGGAAACAATGAGCAGTTCTTC. This gives the protein CASSQATSGNNEQFF. The V and J genes are TRBV4-2 and TRBJ2-1, with 9 bases that match TRBD2. Germline V gene lookup returns CDR1 LGHNA and CDR2 YNFKEQ. V was clipped by 1 base and J by 5 bases; unmatched bases: 3. This CDR3 is 15 amino acids long.

The V call is TRBV7-9, the J call TRBJ2-5, with 8 bases that match TRBD1. This CDR3 has 15 residues. Germline values: CDR1 SEHNR, CDR2 FQNEAQ (reference sequence). V lost 1 base, J lost 6 bases, and 7 bases stayed unmatched. The CDR3 DNA sequence: TGTGCCAGCAGCTTAGGCGCAGGGGGCGAACAGACCCAGTACTTC. Translation: CASSLGAGGEQTQYF.